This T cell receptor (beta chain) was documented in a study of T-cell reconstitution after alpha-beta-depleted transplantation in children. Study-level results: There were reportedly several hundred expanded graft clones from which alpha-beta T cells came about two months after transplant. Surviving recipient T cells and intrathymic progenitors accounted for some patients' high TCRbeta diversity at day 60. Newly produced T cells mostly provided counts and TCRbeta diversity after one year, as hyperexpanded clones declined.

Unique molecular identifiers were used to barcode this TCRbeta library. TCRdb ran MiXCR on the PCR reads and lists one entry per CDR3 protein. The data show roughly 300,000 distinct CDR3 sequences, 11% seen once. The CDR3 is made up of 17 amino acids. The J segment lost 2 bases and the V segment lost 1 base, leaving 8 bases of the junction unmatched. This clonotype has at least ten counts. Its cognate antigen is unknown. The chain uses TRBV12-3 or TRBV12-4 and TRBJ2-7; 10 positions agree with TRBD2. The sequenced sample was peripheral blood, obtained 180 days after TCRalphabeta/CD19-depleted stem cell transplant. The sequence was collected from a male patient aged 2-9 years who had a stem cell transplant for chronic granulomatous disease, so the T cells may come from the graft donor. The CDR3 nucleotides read TGTGCCAGCAGTTTAGTTCTAGCGGGAGTCCGAGCCTACGAGCAGTACTTC. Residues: CASSLVLAGVRAYEQYF.